Below are 10 T cell receptor beta chains sequenced from a single sample in a study of shared clonotypes between healthy human individuals. The data were produced by immunoSEQ multiplex PCR, yet TCRdb's version contains in-frame clones alone and is incomplete. This sample carries about a million clones, around 77% of them seen once, and the ten largest clones take roughly 0.9%. The source material was memory CD4+ T cells from PBMCs. The subset denotes: CD45RA-negative fraction. The receptors were gathered from a man between 18 and 29 years old in good health. Some clones in this sample may be carry-over from other donors' samples.

V gene TRBV4-1 combines with J gene TRBJ2-7, with D perhaps matching TRBD1 (6 bases). CDR1 and CDR2 from the germline V gene are MGHRA and YSYEKL. This CDR3 spans 16 amino acids. Trimming removed 3 bases at V and 3 bases at J, with 18 bases between. For the CDR3, the DNA is TGCGCCAGCAGCCACGGGGTGGGACACCCCAACTACGAGCAGTACTTC. Protein sequence: CASSHGVGHPNYEQYF.

V gene TRBV6-1 combines with J gene TRBJ1-5, with D possibly matching TRBD1 (6 bases). CDR1 is MNHNS, CDR2 SASEGT, per germline. Trimming stripped 4 bases from V and 4 bases from J, with 29 bases between. The CDR3 length is 20 residues. CDR3 sequence (DNA): TGTGCCAGCAGTGGCGGACAGTGGCTTCGGGTGTCGCCCGGGAATCAGCCCCAGCATTTT. This sequence encodes CASSGGQWLRVSPGNQPQHF.

This clone was picked up a small number of times. This rearrangement joins TRBV5-1 to TRBJ2-7; D is possibly TRBD1 (5 bases). CDR3 length: 15 amino acids. V lost 2 bases to trimming and J lost 0 bases, with 12 bases between them. CDR1 SGHRS and CDR2 YFSETQ come from the germline V gene. As DNA, the CDR3 is TGCGCCAGCAGCTTAACAGGCCTTAGCTCCTACGAGCAGTACTTC. It codes for CASSLTGLSSYEQYF.

The rearrangement joins TRBV29-1 to TRBJ1-5; no reliable D call. Germline CDR1 and CDR2: SQVTM and ANQGSEA. The CDR3 has 12 residues. Trimming removed 4 bases at V and 4 bases at J, with 8 bases between. CDR3 amino acids: CSVGDTNQPQHF. In DNA, the CDR3 is TGCAGCGTTGGCGACACAAATCAGCCCCAGCATTTT. The whole variable domain, filled in from reference TRBV29-1 and TRBJ1-5, reads SAVISQKPSRDICQRGTSLTIQCQVDSQVTMMFWYRQQPGQSLTLIATANQGSEATYESGFVIDKFPISRPNLTFSTLTVSNMSPEDSSIYLCSVGDTNQPQHFGDGTRLSIL.

The V and J genes are TRBV5-4 and TRBJ2-3; 13 bases match TRBD2. V shed 4 bases, J shed 8 bases, and the junction held 13 bases outside the gene matches. Germline V gene sequence: CDR1 SGHNT, CDR2 YYREEE (reference sequence). There are 17 residues in the CDR3. The CDR3 reads CASSPGLAGAPTATQYF. CDR3 coding DNA: TGTGCCAGCAGCCCCGGACTAGCGGGAGCCCCCACGGCTACGCAGTATTTT.

This sequence joins TRBV6-1 and TRBJ2-5; tentatively, D is TRBD1 (6 bases). Germline assignment: CDR1 MNHNS and CDR2 SASEGT. Trimming took 2 bases from V and 2 from J, leaving 12 bases between them. The CDR3 totals 15 residues. The CDR3 DNA reads TGTGCCAGCAGTGAAATAACAGGGAAACAAGAGACCCAGTACTTC. This gives the protein CASSEITGKQETQYF.

V usage is TRBV7-3 and J usage is TRBJ2-7; 10 bases are shared with TRBD2. Per the germline V gene, CDR1 is SGHTA and CDR2 is FQGTGA. The trim removed 1 base at V and 0 bases at J, leaving 9 bases unmatched. The CDR3 runs to 18 residues. CDR3: CASSLMGPLAGPSYEQYF. CDR3 DNA sequence: TGTGCCAGCAGCTTAATGGGGCCACTAGCGGGGCCCTCCTACGAGCAGTACTTC.

This clone has ten or more counts. As DNA, the CDR3 is TGCGCCAGCAGCCCGGGACTAGGGCCGGTCGGGGAGACCCAGTACTTC. Translation: CASSPGLGPVGETQYF. The chain combines TRBV5-1 with TRBJ2-5; 8 bases align to TRBD2. V shed 4 bases and J 5 bases; nucleotides not matched to a gene: 13. This CDR3 has 16 amino acids. Germline CDR1 reads SGHRS; CDR2 reads YFSETQ.

V gene TRBV10-3 combines with J gene TRBJ2-3; D is unclear. Germline values: CDR1 ENHRY, CDR2 SYGVKD. V was shortened by 10 bases and J by 2 bases, with 16 bases between the two germline ends. The CDR3 is 14 amino acids. The CDR3 DNA sequence: TGTGCCACCTCCCTTGGGCTTGACACAGATACGCAGTATTTT. Protein sequence: CATSLGLDTDTQYF.

The chain links TRBV5-1 to TRBJ2-1; 10 bases align to TRBD2. The V and J ends lost 0 bases and 6 bases, in that order; junction bases with no gene match: 9. Germline loops: CDR1 SGHRS, CDR2 YFSETQ. The CDR3 totals 17 residues. The CDR3 region has the DNA TGCGCCAGCAGCTTGGCCAGAGCGGGAGGGCCACGCAATGAGCAGTTCTTC. Translation: CASSLARAGGPRNEQFF.